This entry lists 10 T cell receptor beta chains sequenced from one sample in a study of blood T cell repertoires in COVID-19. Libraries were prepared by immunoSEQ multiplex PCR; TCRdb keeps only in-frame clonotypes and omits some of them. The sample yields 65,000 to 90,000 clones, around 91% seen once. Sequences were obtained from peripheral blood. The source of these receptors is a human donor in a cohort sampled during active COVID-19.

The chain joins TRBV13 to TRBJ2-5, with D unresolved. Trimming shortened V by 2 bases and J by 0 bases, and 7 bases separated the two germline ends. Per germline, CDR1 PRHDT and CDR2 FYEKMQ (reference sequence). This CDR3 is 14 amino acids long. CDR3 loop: CASSLIENQETQYF. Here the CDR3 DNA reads TGTGCCAGCAGCTTAATAGAGAACCAAGAGACCCAGTACTTC.

The CDR3 sequence: CASSQDGGGSYNEQFF. The CDR3 DNA sequence: TGCGCCAGCAGCCAAGATGGGGGGGGCTCCTACAATGAGCAGTTCTTC. This chain links TRBV4-3 with TRBJ2-1, with 7 bases identical to TRBD2. The CDR3 has 16 residues. The germline V gene has CDR1 LGHNA and CDR2 YSLEER. With V trimmed by 0 bases and J by 0 bases, 2 bases remained unmatched.

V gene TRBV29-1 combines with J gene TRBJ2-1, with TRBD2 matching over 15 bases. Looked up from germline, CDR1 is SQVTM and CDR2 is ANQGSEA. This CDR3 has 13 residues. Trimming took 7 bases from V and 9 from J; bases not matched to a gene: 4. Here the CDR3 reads CSDRTSGGGEQFF. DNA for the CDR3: TGCAGCGACCGGACTAGCGGGGGGGGTGAGCAGTTCTTC.

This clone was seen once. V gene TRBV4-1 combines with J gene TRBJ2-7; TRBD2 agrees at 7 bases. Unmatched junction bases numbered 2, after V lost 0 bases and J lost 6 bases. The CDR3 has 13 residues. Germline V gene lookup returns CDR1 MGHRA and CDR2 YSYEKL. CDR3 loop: CASSQDTGGEQYF. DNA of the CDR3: TGCGCCAGCAGCCAAGATACGGGGGGCGAGCAGTACTTC.

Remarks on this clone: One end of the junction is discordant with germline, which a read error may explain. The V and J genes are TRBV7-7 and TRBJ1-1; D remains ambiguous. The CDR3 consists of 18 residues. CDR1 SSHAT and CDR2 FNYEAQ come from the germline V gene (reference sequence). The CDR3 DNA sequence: TGTGCTAGCAGCTATTCGACCTCAAACAGTCCCATGAACACTGAAGCTTTCTTT. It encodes CASSYSTSNSPMNTEAFF.

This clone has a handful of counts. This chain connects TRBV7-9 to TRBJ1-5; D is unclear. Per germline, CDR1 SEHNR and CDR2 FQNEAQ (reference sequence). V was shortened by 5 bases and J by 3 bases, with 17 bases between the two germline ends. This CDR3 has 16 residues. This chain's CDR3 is CASSRDGMGINQPQHF. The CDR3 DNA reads TGTGCCAGCAGCCGAGACGGGATGGGCATCAATCAGCCCCAGCATTTT.

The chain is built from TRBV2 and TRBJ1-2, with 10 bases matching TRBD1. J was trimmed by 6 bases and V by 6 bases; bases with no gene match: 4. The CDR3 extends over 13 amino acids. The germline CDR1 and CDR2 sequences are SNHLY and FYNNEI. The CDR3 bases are TGTGCCAGCAGGTCGGGACAGGGGAATGGCTACACCTTC. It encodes CASRSGQGNGYTF. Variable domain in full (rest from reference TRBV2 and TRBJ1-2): EPEVTQTPSHQVTQMGQEVILRCVPISNHLYFYWYRQILGQKVEFLVSFYNNEISEKSEIFDDQFSVERPDGSNFTLKIRSTKLEDSAMYFCASRSGQGNGYTFGSGTRLTVV.

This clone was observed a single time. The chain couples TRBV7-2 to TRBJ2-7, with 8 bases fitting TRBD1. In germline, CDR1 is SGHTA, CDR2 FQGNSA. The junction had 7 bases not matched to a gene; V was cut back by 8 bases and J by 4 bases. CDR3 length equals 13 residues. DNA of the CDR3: TGTGCCAGCTCCAGGGACAGGAGTTACGAGCAGTACTTC. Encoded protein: CASSRDRSYEQYF. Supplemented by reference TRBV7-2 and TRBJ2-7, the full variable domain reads GAGVSQSPSNKVTEKGKDVELRCDPISGHTALYWYRQSLGQGLEFLIYFQGNSAPDKSGLPSDRFSAERTGGSVSTLTIQRTQQEDSAVYLCASSRDRSYEQYFGPGTRLTVT.

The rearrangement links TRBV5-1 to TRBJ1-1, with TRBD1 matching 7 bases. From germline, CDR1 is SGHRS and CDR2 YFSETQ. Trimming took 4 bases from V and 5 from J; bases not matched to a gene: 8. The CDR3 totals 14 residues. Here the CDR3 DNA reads TGCGCCAGCAGCCGAGACAGGGCGGGAACTGAAGCTTTCTTT. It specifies CASSRDRAGTEAFF.

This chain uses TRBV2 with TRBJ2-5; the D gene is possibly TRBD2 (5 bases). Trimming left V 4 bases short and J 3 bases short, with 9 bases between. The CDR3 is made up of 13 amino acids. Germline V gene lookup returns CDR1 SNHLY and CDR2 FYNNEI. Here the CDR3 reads CASSGTLKETQYF. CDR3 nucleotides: TGTGCCAGCAGTGGGACTCTTAAAGAGACCCAGTACTTC.